This T cell receptor beta chain was sequenced for a study of CD8 T cells in ankylosing spondylitis. This clonotype was seen many times. Its antigen is unknown. The CDR3 length is 14 residues. V lost 4 bases, J lost 9 bases, and 16 bases lay in between. CDR1 and CDR2 (germline): SGHTA, FQGNSA. Overall study results and limits: Roughly eight highly homologous variants made up a TCR beta motif that seemed to typify ankylosing spondylitis blood. Clones linked to disease, bearing a CD8+ phenotype, were relatively rare in peripheral blood.

For TCR beta, libraries came from quantitative 5'-RACE with molecular barcodes. TCRdb ran MiXCR on the 5' RACE reads and lists one entry per CDR3 protein. The table lists around 210,000 distinct CDR3 sequences, 7% to 10% of them singletons. The specimen sequenced was blood, either unsorted or a sorted T cell fraction (not recorded which). The TCR sequence derives from a female donor with ankylosing spondylitis or in good health (not recorded which). V is TRBV7-2 and J is TRBJ2-1, with TRBD1 as a possible D gene (6 bases). CDR3 protein: CASSSQVRGTEQFF. The CDR3 coding sequence is TGTGCCAGCAGCTCACAGGTCAGGGGCACTGAGCAGTTCTTC.